The clone carrying this T cell receptor (beta chain) has only a few counts. Its antigen is not known. The CDR3 loop spans 14 amino acids. Germline V CDR1 and CDR2: SEHNR, FQNEAQ (reference sequence). Trimming removed 3 bases at V and 2 bases at J, with 7 bases between. The data stem from a study of OX40 agonist ivuxolimab in advanced cancers. Study information: Patients in dose escalation had liver, melanoma, kidney or head and neck cancers.

Study-wide findings and caveats: At 0.1 to 3.0 mg/kg, CD4+ and CD8+ blood T cells expanded clonally by week 6. Averaged across samples, CD8+ T cells carried more expanded clones than CD4+ did.

Measured with immunoSEQ multiplex PCR; TCRdb has only the in-frame clones, and not every one. The sample contains 70,000 or so clones, 65% to 90% of which appear only once. Sequenced here: CD4+ or CD8+ T cells sorted from blood, sampled in a trial of the OX40 agonist ivuxolimab. The chain links TRBV7-9 to TRBJ2-2; D not certain. The receptor comes from an adult with an advanced solid tumor such as melanoma, head and neck, liver or kidney cancer. CDR3 region: CASSLMENTGELFF. The CDR3 nucleotides are TGTGCCAGCAGCTTGATGGAAAACACCGGGGAGCTGTTTTTT.